This TCR beta chain was captured in a study of T cell responses to AZD1222 COVID-19 vaccine (dated by TCRdb to 2020 to 2023). For the wider study: Because spike-specific TCR depth and breadth did not differ between the two schedules, AZD1222 recipients who got a second dose at roughly 4 weeks were pooled with those who got a second dose at roughly 12 weeks. A total of 240 or so trial participants underwent TCR sequencing, of whom nearly 210 had received two doses of AZD1222 and about 25 had received two doses of the MenACWY control vaccine. Trial participants were enrolled by age into 18-55, 56-69 and 70-plus year subgroups, with roughly 150, 30 and 60 TCR-sequenced participants respectively. Paper-wide results and their limitations: Participants were mostly white British and included more females than males, and it was suggested by the authors that clonal diversity may have been underestimated. Reportedly, almost half of the unique spike-specific TCRs recognized epitopes lying outside the regions that are mutated in the B.1.351 and B.1.1.7 variants. Vaccine-associated CD4 TCRs spanned the whole spike protein, with dominant responses in regions 160-218 and 743-854. Only five or six AZD1222 recipients were SARS-CoV-2 seropositive at baseline, limiting conclusions about previously exposed vaccinees. A significant rise in spike-specific TCR breadth and depth was observed after two AZD1222 doses relative to day 0 and relative to MenACWY recipients. The 56-69-year group was small, and its depth increase did not reach significance, likely because of low power. Because no day 14 peak-response samples were available, repertoires were characterized only after the peak T cell response.

Turning to this clone: There is no known antigen for this receptor. There are no base qualities to consult, and no much larger clone falls within one base.

According to the study, the label for this sample's time point signals: baseline before first vaccination. The vaccinee samples were drawn from two UK trials, COV001 and COV002, one of which was a single-blind randomized controlled phase 2/3 trial testing AZD1222 (ChAdOx1 nCoV-19) in healthy adults. For TCRbeta chain sequencing, PBMC samples were collected from trial participants at day 0 and at day 28 after the second dose. The CDR3 regions of human TCRbeta chains were analyzed by immunosequencing. On the authors' methods: Repertoire TCRs were checked for matches against a reference library of SARS-CoV-2-specific TCRs that had been generated using the MIRA antigen-specificity platform. Breadth meant the fraction of unique TCRs that were SARS-CoV-2-associated, whereas depth meant the fraction of total T cells that were SARS-CoV-2-associated. Using the MIRA data, each spike-specific TCR was assigned both to the spike region to which the TCR was reactive and to a CD4 or CD8 class. Log10-transformed breadth and depth values were compared by one-way ANOVA with Sidak's multiple comparisons tests. Sourced from immuneACCESS, this table was stored by TCRdb with only in-frame sequences that have V and J called. A share of the clones is absent; for the studies checked, an unresolved V gene accounts for under half, and the remainder has no known explanation. V and J calls and clone size follow that table, whereas D and trimming were derived from the DNA. The sample data list 100,000 or so clones, and roughly 80% of these were observed just once. 4% to 6% of the sample comes from the top ten.

V and J are truncated by 7 bases and 5 bases respectively, leaving an intervening sequence of 14 bases. Sequences MNHEY (CDR1) and SMNVEV (CDR2) are obtained from the germline V gene (reference sequence). The CDR3 contains 14 residues, cysteine and phenylalanine counted. Kept here is only the CDR3 DNA, which spans 42 bases and is read in frame from base 1. The sequencing used peripheral blood, collected on day 0 of AZD1222 vaccination. The chain is assembled from TRBV27 and TRBJ1-4, with a weak D call of TRBD1 (5 bases match). This TCR was sampled from an adult in good health. The CDR3 amino acid sequence is: CASMRDRRNEKLFF. The nucleotide sequence reads as follows: TGTGCCAGCATGAGGGACCGCCGCAATGAAAAACTGTTTTTT. With the portions outside the CDR3 filled from the reference TRBV27 and TRBJ1-4 genes, the complete variable region becomes EAQVTQNPRYLITVTGKKLTVTCSQNMNHEYMSWYRQDPGLGLRQIYYSMNVEVTDKGDVPEGYKVSRKEKRNFPLILESPSPNQTSLYFCASMRDRRNEKLFFGSGTQLSVL.